These 27 T cell receptor beta chains share one sample of origin, sequenced in a study of blood T cell repertoires in COVID-19. This table comes from immunoSEQ multiplex PCR, and its TCRdb copy is limited to in-frame clones, with some not included. The sample holds roughly 130,000 clones, less than 90% seen once. The sequenced sample was peripheral blood. Receptor source: a man between 65 and 80 years old with acute or convalescent COVID-19.

The V gene is TRBV3-1 (or the pseudogene TRBV3-2), the J gene TRBJ1-4; D is possibly TRBD1 (5 bases). CDR3 length: 13 amino acids. Germline V lookup: CDR1 LGHDT, CDR2 YNNKEL (reference sequence). The germline V and J ends were trimmed by 1 base and 8 bases, with 8 bases remaining between them. The CDR3 sequence: CASSQVPGEKLFF. CDR3 nucleotides: TGTGCCAGCAGCCAAGTCCCAGGGGAAAAACTGTTTTTT.

This chain uses TRBV6-1 with TRBJ1-2, with D perhaps TRBD1 (6 bases). V was cut by 1 base and J by 0 bases, with 9 bases left in between. The CDR3 is made up of 15 amino acids. CDR1 is MNHNS and CDR2 is SASEGT in the germline V gene. CDR3 coding DNA: TGTGCCAGCAGTGAAGTGTACAGGGCTAACTATGGCTACACCTTC. Amino acid sequence: CASSEVYRANYGYTF.

V gene TRBV11-2 combines with J gene TRBJ1-6; the D is unclear. With 3 bases removed from V and 8 bases from J, the gap between germline ends came to 8 bases. Germline loops: CDR1 SGHAT, CDR2 FQNNGV. The CDR3 is 13 residues long. The CDR3 sequence is CASSFLVDSPLHF. CDR3 bases: TGTGCCAGCAGCTTTCTCGTAGATTCACCCCTCCACTTT.

This chain joins TRBV10-3 and TRBJ2-1; weak D call: TRBD2 (7 bases). Germline lookup yields CDR1 ENHRY and CDR2 SYGVKD. Trimming removed 9 bases at V and 1 base at J, with 16 bases between. CDR3 length: 15 residues. CDR3 bases: TGTGCCATAGGGGGGCGGGGGCTGTCCTACAATGAGCAGTTCTTC. Translation: CAIGGRGLSYNEQFF.

The rearrangement uses TRBV29-1 and TRBJ1-1; TRBD1 is a possible D gene (5 bases). With 1 base removed from V and 1 base from J, the gap between germline ends came to 16 bases. Germline V gene data show CDR1 as SQVTM and CDR2 as ANQGSEA. The CDR3 sequence is 16 residues long. CDR3 loop: CSVEAARAVRNTEAFF. The CDR3 region has the DNA TGCAGCGTTGAAGCGGCCAGGGCGGTGAGGAACACTGAAGCTTTCTTT.

The chain is built from TRBV6-6 and TRBJ1-1; the D gene is possibly TRBD1 (5 bases). The CDR3 has 12 amino acids. V lost 7 bases, J lost 11 bases, and 17 bases lay in between. CDR1 and CDR2 (germline): MNHNY, SVGAGI (reference sequence). CDR3: CASTLRQGSAFF. For the CDR3, the DNA is TGTGCCAGCACCCTAAGGCAGGGTTCGGCTTTCTTT.

The V call is TRBV11-3, the J call TRBJ2-1, with TRBD1 matching 8 bases. This CDR3 is built from 14 residues. V trimming: 2 bases; J trimming: 7 bases; junction bases outside the gene matches: 4. Germline V gives CDR1 SGHNT, CDR2 YENEEA. This CDR3 is CASSLQGAGNEQFF. The CDR3 region has the DNA TGTGCCAGCAGCTTACAGGGGGCCGGAAATGAGCAGTTCTTC.

This clone showed up just a few times. This sample also contains other DNA sequences that code for the same CDR3. The chain uses TRBV28 and TRBJ2-5; D is perhaps TRBD1 (7 bases). This CDR3 is 13 amino acids long. Trimming stripped 6 bases from V and 2 bases from J, with 10 bases between. CDR1 is MDHEN, CDR2 SYDVKM, per germline. This CDR3 is CASRRGQQETQYF. Here the CDR3 DNA reads TGTGCCAGCAGGCGGGGACAGCAAGAGACCCAGTACTTC.

The count of this clone is one. This chain links TRBV6-5 with TRBJ2-2, with no clear D. There are 12 residues in the CDR3. The germline V gene encodes CDR1 MNHEY and CDR2 SVGAGI. The germline V and J ends were trimmed by 0 bases and 8 bases, with 4 bases remaining between them. CDR3 protein: CASSYSTGELFF. CDR3 DNA sequence: TGTGCCAGCAGTTACTCAACTGGGGAGCTGTTTTTT.

The chain couples TRBV9 to TRBJ1-2; TRBD1 aligns across 7 bases. Trimming cost V 3 bases and J 4 bases; bases outside gene matches: 9. The CDR3 covers 15 residues. Germline V gene lookup returns CDR1 SGDLS and CDR2 YYNGEE. The CDR3 is CASSERTGSSYGYTF. In nucleotides, the CDR3 is TGTGCCAGCAGCGAGAGGACAGGTTCCTCCTATGGCTACACCTTC.

This chain connects TRBV5-5 to TRBJ1-2; TRBD1 aligns across 7 bases. The CDR3 is 15 amino acids. Germline CDR1 reads SGHKS; CDR2 reads YYEKEE (reference sequence). The junction had 14 bases not matched to a gene; V was cut back by 5 bases and J by 7 bases. The CDR3 sequence is CASSTGQLLSIGYTF. CDR3 nucleotides: TGTGCCAGCAGTACGGGACAGTTGCTGTCTATTGGCTACACCTTC.

V usage is TRBV7-2 and J usage is TRBJ2-3, with a tentative D call TRBD2 (7 bases). CDR3 length equals 14 residues. Germline CDR1 reads SGHTA; CDR2 reads FQGNSA. V dropped 7 bases and J dropped 2 bases, with 13 bases sitting between them. Here the CDR3 reads CASMHGGATDTQYF. CDR3 bases: TGTGCCAGCATGCATGGGGGGGCCACAGATACGCAGTATTTT.

The V call is TRBV7-2, the J call TRBJ1-2; D might be TRBD1 (5 bases). Deletions cut 1 base from V and 2 bases from J, with 14 bases between. The germline CDR1 and CDR2 sequences are SGHTA and FQGNSA. The CDR3 spans 16 residues. CDR3 DNA: TGTGCCAGCAGCTTAGACGGGACTGTTTACAACTATGGCTACACCTTC. Residues: CASSLDGTVYNYGYTF. Based on the CDR3 plus reference TRBV7-2 and TRBJ1-2, the full variable domain is GAGVSQSPSNKVTEKGKDVELRCDPISGHTALYWYRQSLGQGLEFLIYFQGNSAPDKSGLPSDRFSAERTGGSVSTLTIQRTQQEDSAVYLCASSLDGTVYNYGYTFGSGTRLTVV.

The CDR3 loop is CASSLPRGMFSWDYGYTF. In DNA form, the CDR3 reads TGTGCCAGCAGCTTACCCAGGGGGATGTTCTCTTGGGACTATGGCTACACCTTC. The rearrangement uses TRBV7-9 and TRBJ1-2; 7 positions agree with TRBD1. Germline V gene lookup returns CDR1 SEHNR and CDR2 FQNEAQ (reference sequence). This CDR3 region has 18 residues. The junction had 15 bases not matched to a gene; V was cut back by 2 bases and J by 3 bases.

This chain connects TRBV7-9 to TRBJ2-3, with a tentative D call TRBD1 (7 bases). The CDR3 length is 14 residues. Germline loops: CDR1 SEHNR, CDR2 FQNEAQ (reference sequence). Trimming took 5 bases from V and 5 from J, leaving 14 bases between them. In nucleotides, the CDR3 is TGTGCCAGCAGCGACGGAGGGACAGTAGATACGCAGTATTTT. This encodes CASSDGGTVDTQYF.

V usage is TRBV18 and J usage is TRBJ2-7; TRBD1 is a possible D gene (5 bases). Germline assignment: CDR1 KGHSH and CDR2 LQKENI. CDR3 length: 14 residues. Trimming took off 6 bases at V and 6 bases at J, with 18 bases between the two ends. CDR3 nucleotide sequence: TGTGCCAGCTCGCCTAATCACAGGTTAGGCGAGCAGTACTTC. Protein: CASSPNHRLGEQYF.

This chain uses TRBV2 with TRBJ1-1; D not certain. Between the trimmed V and J ends, which lost 5 bases and 8 bases, there was a span of 6 bases. This CDR3 spans 10 amino acids. Germline V gene sequence: CDR1 SNHLY, CDR2 FYNNEI. CDR3 sequence (DNA): TGTGCCAGCAGTTCCAAAGAAGCTTTCTTT. As protein: CASSSKEAFF.

A note on this clone: In the same sample, other DNA sequences code for this CDR3. The CDR3 coding sequence is TGTGCCAGCAGCCCTTCAGGAAACTATGGCTACACCTTC. Translated: CASSPSGNYGYTF. J is TRBJ1-2 and V is TRBV11-2; D gene uncertain. Germline V lookup: CDR1 SGHAT, CDR2 FQNNGV. The CDR3 spans 13 residues. V lost 5 bases to trimming and J lost 2 bases, with 9 bases between them.

The V call is TRBV6-5, the J call TRBJ1-1; 8 positions agree with TRBD1. Trimming at V came to 0 bases and at J to 8 bases, leaving 2 bases not matched to a gene. The CDR3 spans 13 residues. Germline values: CDR1 MNHEY, CDR2 SVGAGI. Written as DNA, the CDR3 is TGTGCCAGCAGTTACTCCAGACAGGGGGAAGCTTTCTTT. It is translated as CASSYSRQGEAFF.

V usage is TRBV5-6 and J usage is TRBJ2-7, with D perhaps TRBD1 (6 bases). V was clipped by 0 bases and J by 2 bases, with 9 bases between them. The CDR3 is 14 amino acids. From germline, CDR1 is SGHDT and CDR2 YYEEEE. The CDR3 bases are TGTGCCAGCAGCTTGGCCGCAGGGGCCTACGAGCAGTACTTC. It specifies CASSLAAGAYEQYF.

This sequence joins TRBV6-1 and TRBJ1-1, with 7 bases that match TRBD1. CDR3 length: 16 residues. V was pared by 4 bases and J by 7 bases, with 15 bases of the junction left unmatched. Germline CDR1 and CDR2: MNHNS and SASEGT. The CDR3 is CASSVWFPGQKYEAFF. The DNA for the CDR3 is TGTGCCAGCAGTGTCTGGTTCCCGGGACAGAAATATGAAGCTTTCTTT.

The count of this clone is one. V and J are TRBV2 and TRBJ2-7; weak D call: TRBD1 (6 bases). CDR3 size: 15 residues. In germline, CDR1 is SNHLY, CDR2 FYNNEI. Trimming left V 7 bases short and J 9 bases short, with 25 bases between. Here the CDR3 DNA reads TGTGCCAGCACCAGCCGAGAGGGGACAATTGGAAGGCAGTACTTC. This encodes CASTSREGTIGRQYF.

V gene TRBV6-6 combines with J gene TRBJ2-3; D not certain. This CDR3 spans 11 amino acids. V dropped 7 bases and J dropped 5 bases, with 7 bases sitting between them. Germline CDR1 is MNHNY and CDR2 is SVGAGI (reference sequence). As DNA, the CDR3 is TGTGCCAGCACAACAAGAGATACGCAGTATTTT. Its protein product is CASTTRDTQYF.

The V and J genes are TRBV5-5 and TRBJ1-1, with D possibly matching TRBD1 (6 bases). This CDR3 comprises 13 residues. Germline CDR1 is SGHKS and CDR2 is YYEKEE (reference sequence). Deletions cut 4 bases from V and 5 bases from J, with 12 bases between. CDR3 protein: CASSLTGKTEAFF. The DNA for the CDR3 is TGTGCCAGCAGCCTAACAGGGAAGACTGAAGCTTTCTTT.

This chain links TRBV6-5 with TRBJ1-1; D is possibly TRBD1 (5 bases). V was shortened by 2 bases and J by 5 bases, with 15 bases between the two germline ends. Germline V gene lookup returns CDR1 MNHEY and CDR2 SVGAGI. CDR3 size: 15 residues. The CDR3 spells CASSYQPAGGTEAFF. The DNA of the CDR3 is TGTGCCAGCAGTTACCAGCCAGCCGGGGGGACTGAAGCTTTCTTT.

The V gene is TRBV28, the J gene TRBJ2-7; tentatively, D is TRBD1 (9 bases). CDR1 is MDHEN and CDR2 is SYDVKM in the germline V gene. Deletions cut 5 bases from V and 1 base from J, with 27 bases between. The CDR3 sequence is 19 residues long. The CDR3 sequence is CASSPPGQGLAGRSYEQYF. The CDR3 coding sequence is TGTGCCAGCAGTCCCCCGGGACAGGGCCTAGCGGGCAGGTCCTACGAGCAGTACTTC.

This clone was seen repeatedly, ten times or more. This chain links TRBV9 with TRBJ1-6; D perhaps matches TRBD1 (5 bases). Germline values: CDR1 SGDLS, CDR2 YYNGEE. The CDR3 sequence is 16 residues long. Trimming stripped 0 bases from V and 1 base from J, with 8 bases between. The chain's CDR3 is CASSVEAGSYNSPLHF. CDR3 DNA: TGTGCCAGCAGCGTAGAGGCAGGGTCCTATAATTCACCCCTCCACTTT.